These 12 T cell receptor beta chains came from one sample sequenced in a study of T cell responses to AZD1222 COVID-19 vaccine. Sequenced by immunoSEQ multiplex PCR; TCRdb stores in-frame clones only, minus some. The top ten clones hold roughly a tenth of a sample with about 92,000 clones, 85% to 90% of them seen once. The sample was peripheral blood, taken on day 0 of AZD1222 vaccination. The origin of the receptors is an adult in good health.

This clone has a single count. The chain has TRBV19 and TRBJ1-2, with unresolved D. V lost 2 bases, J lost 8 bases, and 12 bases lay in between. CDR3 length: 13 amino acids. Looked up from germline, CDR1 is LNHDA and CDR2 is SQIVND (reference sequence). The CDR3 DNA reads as TGTGCCAGTAGTATACCGGGGATGGGAGGCTACACCTTC. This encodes CASSIPGMGGYTF. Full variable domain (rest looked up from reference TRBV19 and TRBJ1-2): DGGITQSPKYLFRKEGQNVTLSCEQNLNHDAMYWYRQDPGQGLRLIYYSQIVNDFQKGDIAEGYSVSREKKESFPLTVTSAQKNPTAFYLCASSIPGMGGYTFGSGTRLTVV.

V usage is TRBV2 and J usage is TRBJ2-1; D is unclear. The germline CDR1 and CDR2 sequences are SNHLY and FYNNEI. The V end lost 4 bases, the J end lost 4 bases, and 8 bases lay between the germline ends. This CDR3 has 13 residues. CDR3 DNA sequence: TGTGCCAGCAGTGTAGGGTCTTACAATGAGCAGTTCTTC. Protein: CASSVGSYNEQFF.

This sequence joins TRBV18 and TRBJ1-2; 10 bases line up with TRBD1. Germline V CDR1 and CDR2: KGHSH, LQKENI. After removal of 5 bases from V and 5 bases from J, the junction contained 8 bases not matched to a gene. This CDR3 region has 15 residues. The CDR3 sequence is CASSASGQGDYGYTF. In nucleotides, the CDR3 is TGTGCCAGCTCAGCCAGTGGACAGGGGGATTATGGCTACACCTTC.

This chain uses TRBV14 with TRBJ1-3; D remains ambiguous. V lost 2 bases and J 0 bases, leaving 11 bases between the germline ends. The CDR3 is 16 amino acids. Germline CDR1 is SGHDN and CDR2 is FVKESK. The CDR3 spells CASSQLSGYSGNTIYF. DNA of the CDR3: TGTGCCAGCAGCCAACTTTCGGGGTACTCTGGAAACACCATATATTTT.

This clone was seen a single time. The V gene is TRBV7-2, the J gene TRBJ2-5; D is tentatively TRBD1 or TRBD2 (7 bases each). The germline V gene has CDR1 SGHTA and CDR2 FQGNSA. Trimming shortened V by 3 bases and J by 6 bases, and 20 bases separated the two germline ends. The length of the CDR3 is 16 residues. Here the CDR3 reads CASSLNPAGTAQTQYF. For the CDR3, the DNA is TGTGCCAGCAGCTTGAATCCAGCGGGGACAGCTCAGACCCAGTACTTC.

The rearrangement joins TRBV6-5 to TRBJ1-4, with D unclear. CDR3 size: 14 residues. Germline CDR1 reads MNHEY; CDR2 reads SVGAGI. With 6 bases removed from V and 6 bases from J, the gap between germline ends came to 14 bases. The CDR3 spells CASRQQLLDEKLFF. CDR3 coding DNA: TGTGCCAGCAGACAACAGCTTCTGGATGAAAAACTGTTTTTT.

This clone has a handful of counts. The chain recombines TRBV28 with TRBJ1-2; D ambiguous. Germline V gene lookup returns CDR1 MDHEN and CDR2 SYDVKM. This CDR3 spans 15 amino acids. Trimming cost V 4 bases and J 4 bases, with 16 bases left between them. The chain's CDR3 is CASSSGTGSIYGYTF. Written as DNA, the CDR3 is TGTGCCAGCAGTTCCGGAACCGGGTCGATCTATGGCTACACCTTC.

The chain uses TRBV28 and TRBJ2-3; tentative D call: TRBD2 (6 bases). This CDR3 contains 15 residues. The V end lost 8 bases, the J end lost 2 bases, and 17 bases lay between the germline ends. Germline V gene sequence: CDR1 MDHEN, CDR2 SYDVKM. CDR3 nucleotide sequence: TGTGCCAGCGGGCCTCTAGCGACAATCACAGATACGCAGTATTTT. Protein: CASGPLATITDTQYF.

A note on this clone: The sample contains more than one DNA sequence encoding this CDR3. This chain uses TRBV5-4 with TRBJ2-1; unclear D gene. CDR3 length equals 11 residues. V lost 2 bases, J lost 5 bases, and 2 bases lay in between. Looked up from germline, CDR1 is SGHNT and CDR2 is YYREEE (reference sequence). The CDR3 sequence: CASSLNNEQFF. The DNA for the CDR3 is TGTGCCAGCAGCTTAAACAATGAGCAGTTCTTC.

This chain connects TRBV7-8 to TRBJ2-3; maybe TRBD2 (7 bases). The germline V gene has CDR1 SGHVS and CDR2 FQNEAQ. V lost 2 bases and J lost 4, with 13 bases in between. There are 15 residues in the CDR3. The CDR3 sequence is CASSLRGGRADTQYF. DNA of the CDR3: TGTGCCAGCAGCTTAAGGGGGGGGCGGGCAGATACGCAGTATTTT.

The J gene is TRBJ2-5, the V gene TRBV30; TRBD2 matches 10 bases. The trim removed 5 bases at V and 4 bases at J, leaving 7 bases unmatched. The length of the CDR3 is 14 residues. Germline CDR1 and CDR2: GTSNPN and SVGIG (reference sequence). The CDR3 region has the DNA TGTGCCTGGGGGCTAGCGGGAGTGGGAGAGACCCAGTACTTC. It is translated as CAWGLAGVGETQYF.

Here the CDR3 reads CASSMNYGTGDVAQYF. CDR3 DNA sequence: TGTGCCAGCAGTATGAATTACGGGACAGGGGATGTGGCCCAGTACTTC. The V call is TRBV27, the J call TRBJ2-5; TRBD1 aligns across 10 bases. From germline, CDR1 is MNHEY and CDR2 SMNVEV (reference sequence). The CDR3 has 16 amino acids. The trim removed 5 bases at V and 9 bases at J, leaving 15 bases unmatched.